Described below is a single TCR beta chain sequence and its context. Its target antigen remains unknown. One base away there is no much larger clone; base qualities are not given. Libraries were constructed by the immunoSEQ multiplex PCR assay. TCRdb stores this immuneACCESS table with in-frame sequences only. Part of the clones is absent; in the studies checked, under half of the shortfall reflects unresolved V genes, and no reason is known for the rest. This sample comprises 150,000 to 200,000 clones, 90% of them detected only once. The ten most abundant clones make up over 1.1% of the sample. The CDR3 runs 12 residues from the cysteine to the phenylalanine. The sequence is cut down to CDR3 DNA, 36 bases in frame from base 1. Trimming takes 3 bases from V and 5 bases from J, and the germline ends sit 10 bases apart. CDR1 and CDR2, looked up from the germline V gene (reference sequence), are DFQATT and SNEGSKA.

The source of the sample is a study of control samples from healthy donors and cancer patients (TCRdb year 2020). The chain links TRBV20-1 with TRBJ2-5; the D gene is perhaps TRBD1, on 5 matching bases. Sequenced input: blood. The sequence came from a woman in her forties or fifties in good health. Here is the DNA: TGCAGTGCTAGTGGGGCCGGGGAGACCCAGTACTTC. Translated, this is CSASGAGETQYF.